This T cell receptor beta chain was sequenced for a study of blood T cell repertoires in COVID-19. The table came from immunoSEQ multiplex PCR; TCRdb's copy has only in-frame clones and leaves some out. The sample yields 350,000 to 500,000 clones, 80% to 90% seen once. The V gene's germline CDR1 is SGHDT and CDR2 YYEEEE. Between the trimmed V and J ends, which lost 3 bases and 9 bases, there was a span of 10 bases. The CDR3 extends over 12 amino acids. Source material: peripheral blood. This TCR came from a man in his late teens or twenties with COVID-19, enrolled during active disease. The V call is TRBV5-6, the J call TRBJ2-1; D possibly corresponds to TRBD2 (6 bases). The CDR3 bases are TGTGCCAGCAGCTGGGGGGTTGGTGAGCAGTTCTTC. Translation: CASSWGVGEQFF.